One sample yielded the 26 T cell receptor beta chains listed below, sequenced in a study of blood T cell repertoires in COVID-19. TCRdb's copy holds only in-frame clones and misses some; the assay was immunoSEQ multiplex PCR. The table has fewer than 500,000 clones, over 75% seen once; the top ten hold around 1.1%. Specimen: PBMCs or T cells enriched from blood (not recorded which). The source of these receptors is a man aged 25-45 years who had recovered from COVID-19.

The CDR3 loop is CASSLGAGSRNEQFF. In nucleotides, the CDR3 is TGTGCCAGCAGCTTGGGTGCGGGGTCACGCAATGAGCAGTTCTTC. The chain has TRBV5-5 and TRBJ2-1; TRBD2 is a possible D gene (6 bases). V lost 0 bases, J lost 6 bases, and 13 bases lay in between. Germline-derived CDR1 and CDR2 are SGHKS and YYEKEE (reference sequence). The CDR3 consists of 15 residues.

This sequence joins TRBV7-9 and TRBJ2-1; a weak D match, TRBD2 (6 bases). The CDR3 contains 15 residues. Germline V gives CDR1 SEHNR, CDR2 FQNEAQ (reference sequence). V shed 1 base and J shed 13 bases, with 20 bases lying between them. Written as DNA, the CDR3 is TGTGCCAGCAGCTTAGGGGACTCCCTCCGGGCGGGCCAGTTCTTC. Protein sequence: CASSLGDSLRAGQFF.

This chain connects TRBV28 to TRBJ1-1; D is ambiguous. The V gene lost 3 bases and the J gene lost 6 bases, with 11 bases spanning the gap. This CDR3 is 13 amino acids long. Germline CDR1 and CDR2: MDHEN and SYDVKM. The CDR3 nucleotides read TGTGCCAGCAGTTTTTTGAGGGCCGCTGAAGCTTTCTTT. This translates into CASSFLRAAEAFF.

V is TRBV6-5 and J is TRBJ2-1; D perhaps matches TRBD2 (6 bases). V was trimmed by 2 bases and J by 7 bases, leaving 18 bases between them. Germline V CDR1 and CDR2: MNHEY, SVGAGI. The CDR3 runs 16 residues. The CDR3: CASSYMAGSNLNEQFF. DNA of the CDR3: TGTGCCAGCAGTTACATGGCGGGAAGCAACTTGAATGAGCAGTTCTTC.

V and J are TRBV4-1 and TRBJ2-7, with a tentative D call TRBD2 (5 bases). Trimming pared 2 bases from V and 6 bases from J, leaving 14 bases between. The germline V gene encodes CDR1 MGHRA and CDR2 YSYEKL. The CDR3 covers 14 residues. CDR3 protein: CASSQLFAGGEQYF. Here the CDR3 DNA reads TGCGCCAGCAGCCAACTATTCGCCGGAGGCGAGCAGTACTTC.

This clone was counted once. This chain uses TRBV4-2 with TRBJ2-5; 8 bases line up with TRBD1. This CDR3 is 14 amino acids long. Losses at the gene ends were 3 bases for V and 5 bases for J; bases not matched to a gene: 5. The germline gives CDR1 LGHNA, CDR2 YNFKEQ. The CDR3 DNA is TGTGCCAGCAGCCAGCGGACAGGGAGGGAGACCCAGTACTTC. The encoded protein is CASSQRTGRETQYF.

CDR3 DNA sequence: TGTGCCAGCAGGAACGCGGGGGGCGCTGGAAACACCATATATTTT. Amino acid sequence: CASRNAGGAGNTIYF. The chain is built from TRBV7-9 and TRBJ1-3; D might be TRBD1 (6 bases). The CDR3 totals 15 residues. Deletions cut 6 bases from V and 2 bases from J, with 14 bases between. Germline V CDR1 and CDR2: SEHNR, FQNEAQ (reference sequence).

V is TRBV25-1 and J is TRBJ2-7, with a weak D call TRBD2 (6 bases). CDR1 is MGHDK, CDR2 SYGVNS, per germline. This CDR3 region has 14 residues. V lost 2 bases and J lost 6, with 14 bases in between. Here the CDR3 DNA reads TGTGCCAGCAGTGAAACTAGGGACTTTTCCGAGCAGTACTTC. Translation: CASSETRDFSEQYF.

The V gene is TRBV24-1, the J gene TRBJ1-2; 7 nucleotides align to TRBD1. The CDR3 is 14 amino acids. Trimming took 7 bases from V and 3 from J; bases not matched to a gene: 7. Germline V CDR1 and CDR2: KGHDR, SFDVKD. As DNA, the CDR3 is TGTGCCACCAGCTCGGGACAGCCTGACTATGGCTACACCTTC. Translating gives CATSSGQPDYGYTF.

CDR3 amino acids: CASTNRGINNEQFF. For the CDR3, the DNA is TGTGCCAGCACTAACCGGGGAATCAACAATGAGCAGTTCTTC. The V call is TRBV3-1 (or the pseudogene TRBV3-2), the J call TRBJ2-1; D possibly corresponds to TRBD2 (5 bases). The CDR3 extends over 14 amino acids. V lost 7 bases and J 5 bases, leaving 15 bases between the germline ends. Germline V gene data show CDR1 as LGHDT and CDR2 as YNNKEL (reference sequence).

The chain joins TRBV6-5 to TRBJ2-7, with D maybe TRBD1 (5 bases). From germline, CDR1 is MNHEY and CDR2 SVGAGI. This CDR3 comprises 15 residues. V dropped 6 bases and J dropped 3 bases, with 18 bases sitting between them. The CDR3, as DNA: TGTGCCAGCAGCCCCCGATCCGACAGCTTCTACGAGCAGTACTTC. Protein sequence: CASSPRSDSFYEQYF.

The rearrangement joins TRBV29-1 to TRBJ1-4; the D gene is possibly TRBD1 (6 bases). V was cut by 7 bases and J by 5 bases, with 14 bases left in between. Germline V gene lookup returns CDR1 SQVTM and CDR2 ANQGSEA. This CDR3 is 13 amino acids long. This CDR3 is CSALRGENEKLFF. The CDR3 coding sequence is TGCAGCGCCCTCAGGGGAGAGAATGAAAAACTGTTTTTT.

The rearrangement uses TRBV3-1 (or the pseudogene TRBV3-2) and TRBJ2-2; 7 bases match TRBD1. Germline V gene sequence: CDR1 LGHDT, CDR2 YNNKEL (reference sequence). This CDR3 has 17 residues. The V gene end was trimmed by 2 bases and the J gene end by 1 base; junction bases not matched to a gene: 7. The CDR3: CASSQSGQGVNTGELFF. CDR3 nucleotide sequence: TGTGCCAGCAGCCAATCGGGGCAGGGGGTGAACACCGGGGAGCTGTTTTTT.

The gene calls are TRBV5-1 and TRBJ2-5, with D uncertain. V gave up 5 bases and J gave up 5 bases, with 16 bases separating them. The CDR3 runs to 14 residues. Per the germline V gene, CDR1 is SGHRS and CDR2 is YFSETQ. CDR3 sequence reads: CASSLPTHPETQYF. CDR3 DNA sequence: TGCGCCAGCAGTCTGCCGACACACCCGGAGACCCAGTACTTC.

The V gene is TRBV9, the J gene TRBJ2-6; maybe TRBD1 (5 bases). The V gene lost 4 bases and the J gene lost 1 base, with 9 bases spanning the gap. In germline, CDR1 is SGDLS, CDR2 YYNGEE. The CDR3 is made up of 15 amino acids. In nucleotides, the CDR3 is TGTGCCAGCAGCCGTGCAGGGTCTGGGGCCAACGTCCTGACTTTC. Amino acids: CASSRAGSGANVLTF.

The chain carries TRBV23-1 and TRBJ2-7; 7 nucleotides line up with TRBD2. TRBV23-1 counts as an open reading frame of uncertain function. The V segment lost 8 bases and the J segment 1 base; nucleotides outside the gene matches: 14. The CDR3 totals 16 residues. CDR3: CASSVGRDFYSYEQYF. The DNA of the CDR3 is TGCGCCAGCTCCGTAGGGAGGGACTTTTATTCCTACGAGCAGTACTTC.

This rearrangement joins TRBV5-1 to TRBJ2-7, with D possibly being TRBD2 (6 bases). The germline V gene encodes CDR1 SGHRS and CDR2 YFSETQ. V shed 4 bases and J shed 4 bases, with 15 bases lying between them. The length of the CDR3 is 14 residues. CDR3 bases: TGCGCCAGCAGCCTGACTAGTTCTGAGTACGAGCAGTACTTC. It is translated as CASSLTSSEYEQYF.

The chain couples TRBV18 to TRBJ2-1, with D possibly matching TRBD1 (5 bases). The germline V gene encodes CDR1 KGHSH and CDR2 LQKENI. V gave up 1 base and J gave up 5 bases, with 9 bases separating them. The length of the CDR3 is 14 residues. The DNA for the CDR3 is TGTGCCAGCTCACCACGAGACAGTCACAATGAGCAGTTCTTC. It encodes CASSPRDSHNEQFF.

J is TRBJ2-7 and V is TRBV28; 8 bases align to TRBD2. V trimming: 2 bases; J trimming: 6 bases; junction bases outside the gene matches: 3. Germline V gene data show CDR1 as MDHEN and CDR2 as SYDVKM. The CDR3 totals 13 residues. The CDR3 protein is CASSLPGGGEQYF. In DNA form, the CDR3 reads TGTGCCAGCAGTTTACCCGGGGGGGGCGAGCAGTACTTC.

This chain joins TRBV3-1 (or the pseudogene TRBV3-2) and TRBJ2-7, with a weak D call TRBD2 (5 bases). CDR1 LGHDT and CDR2 YNNKEL come from the germline V gene (reference sequence). The germline V and J ends were trimmed by 5 bases and 7 bases, with 15 bases remaining between them. The CDR3 covers 13 residues. The CDR3 region is CASSFEDGEEQYF. CDR3 in DNA: TGTGCCAGCAGCTTCGAAGACGGGGAGGAGCAGTACTTC.

The J gene is TRBJ2-7, the V gene TRBV6-5; unclear D gene. The CDR3 contains 11 residues. The V gene's germline CDR1 is MNHEY and CDR2 SVGAGI. V lost 5 bases and J lost 5, with 7 bases in between. CDR3 region: CASSTINEQYF. The CDR3 nucleotides read TGTGCCAGCAGTACTATAAACGAGCAGTACTTC.

The genes are TRBV18 and TRBJ1-5; D is perhaps TRBD1 (5 bases). Germline values: CDR1 KGHSH, CDR2 LQKENI. V lost 6 bases and J 11 bases, leaving 23 bases between the germline ends. There are 15 residues in the CDR3. The CDR3 sequence: CASSNSGHQEEAQHF. The CDR3 nucleotides read TGTGCCAGCTCGAATTCTGGACACCAGGAAGAAGCCCAGCATTTT.

The chain employs TRBV10-3 and TRBJ2-2; maybe TRBD1 (6 bases). Germline V gene sequence: CDR1 ENHRY, CDR2 SYGVKD. There are 13 residues in the CDR3. V was clipped by 11 bases and J by 7 bases, with 17 bases between them. For the CDR3, the DNA is TGTGCCTTTCAGGGGCTAGAGGGCGGGGAGCTGTTTTTT. Translating gives CAFQGLEGGELFF.

Only one count was recorded for this clone. J is TRBJ1-2 and V is TRBV5-4, with D hard to call. Germline V gene lookup returns CDR1 SGHNT and CDR2 YYREEE (reference sequence). V was clipped by 2 bases and J by 4 bases, with 15 bases between them. CDR3 length equals 15 residues. This CDR3 is CASSFSAVTPYGYTF. For the CDR3, the DNA is TGTGCCAGCAGCTTTAGTGCGGTGACTCCCTATGGCTACACCTTC.

The rearrangement joins TRBV9 to TRBJ2-5, with 8 bases identical to TRBD2. Trimming cost V 0 bases and J 2 bases; bases outside gene matches: 3. Germline CDR1 and CDR2: SGDLS and YYNGEE. The CDR3 runs 15 residues. The CDR3, as DNA: TGTGCCAGCAGCGTAGCTAGCGGGTTACAAGAGACCCAGTACTTC. Its protein product is CASSVASGLQETQYF. The complete variable domain, with remaining parts taken from reference TRBV9 and TRBJ2-5, reads DSGVTQTPKHLITATGQRVTLRCSPRSGDLSVYWYQQSLDQGLQFLIQYYNGEERAKGNILERFSAQQFPDLHSELNLSSLELGDSALYFCASSVASGLQETQYFGPGTRLLVL.

V is TRBV7-2 and J is TRBJ2-3; 7 positions agree with TRBD1. V lost 6 bases to trimming and J lost 6 bases; unmatched junction nucleotides: 12. CDR1 is SGHTA and CDR2 is FQGNSA in the germline V gene. The CDR3 runs to 15 residues. This CDR3 is CASRRQGLGIDTQYF. Here the CDR3 DNA reads TGTGCCAGCAGACGACAGGGCTTAGGAATTGATACGCAGTATTTT.